This TCR beta chain emerged from a study of patients and donors after allogeneic stem cell transplantation. The CDR3 is 12 amino acids. V gave up 8 bases and J gave up 4 bases, with 12 bases separating them. CDR1 and CDR2 from the germline V gene are SNHLY and FYNNEI. TCRdb re-called the RT-PCR reads through MiXCR, storing one row per CDR3 protein. The profile shows some 880,000 distinct CDR3 sequences, more than 15% of them singletons. The chain employs TRBV2 and TRBJ2-7, with TRBD1 as a possible D gene (6 bases). The specimen sequenced was blood, either unsorted or a sorted T cell fraction (not recorded which). This sequence was found in a human donor who was either an allogeneic HSCT recipient or a stem cell or donor lymphocyte infusion donor (not recorded which). It is not recorded whose cells these are; they may come from a transplant donor. CDR3 residues: CASLDSGYEQYF. CDR3 DNA sequence: TGTGCCAGCTTGGACAGTGGATACGAGCAGTACTTC.